This section outlines one T cell receptor beta chain sequence together with its context. Its antigen is as yet unknown. Genes here carry mouse names. The CDR3 goes on 4 residues after the read ends, and that part is filled in from the germline J gene. In the same sample, other DNA sequences code for this CDR3. These data come from a study of CD8+ T cells in alopecia areata. Study in general: Those receiving the skin were roughly 6-10-week-old female C3H/HeJ mice, whose grafts came from approximately 6-12-month-old C3H/HeJ donors with spontaneous alopecia. Study results and limitations: Among patients, TCR sharing was less clear than in mice, a difference possibly due in part to HLA diversity in the patient population. Alphabeta T cells residing in normal skin are also sequenced in scalp samples. Greater clonality was observed in lesional scalp samples, especially alopecia totalis/universalis, versus normal scalp.

It was cDNA, reverse transcribed from extracted RNA, that served as the sequencing template. Profiled with immunoSEQ multiplex PCR; TCRdb holds only in-frame clones, not every one. The table lists over 250,000 clones, with no singletons. CD4, CD8alpha, NKG2D, NKG2ACE and other markers were used to sort pooled cutaneous lymph node cells. The CDR3 is 15 amino acids. From germline, CDR1 is GKSSPN and CDR2 SITVG. The V segment lost 1 base and the J segment 2 bases; nucleotides outside the gene matches: 1. This receptor was obtained from a C3H/HeJ mouse with alopecia areata. The MHC haplotype recorded for the strain is H2-k. The genes are TRBV31 and TRBJ2-2; TRBD2 agrees at 10 bases. The sequenced sample was CD4+ T cells sorted from a lymph node. The chain's CDR3 is CAWSPGLGNTGQLYF. CDR3 DNA (partial): TGTGCCTGGAGTCCGGGACTGGGGAACACCGGG.